This TCR beta chain stems from a study of sequential checkpoint blockade in melanoma. Study-wide background: Maintenance nivolumab came after either treatment sequence. TCRbeta immunosequencing was performed on DNA from over 90 pretreatment melanoma tumor samples. Matched biopsies came pretreatment and at week 13 for 20 to 25 patients. Points from the study as a whole: For nivolumab-first patients, baseline tumor clonality was associated with response.

Looked up from germline, CDR1 is MNHGY and CDR2 is SAAAGT. Deletions cut 6 bases from V and 9 bases from J, with 15 bases between. The CDR3 extends over 13 amino acids. This table comes from immunoSEQ multiplex PCR, and its TCRdb copy is limited to in-frame clones, with some not included. This sample carries approximately 860 clones, less than 30% of them seen once, and the ten largest clones take about 15%. In this sample, this clone is medium-sized (0.01 to 0.1%). Its antigen remains unknown. Treatment: randomized to nivolumab then ipilimumab (arm A) or the reverse (arm B). The sequenced sample was tumor tissue (inferred from file names), obtained from a patient given nivolumab and ipilimumab in sequence. V is TRBV6-8 and J is TRBJ2-1; the D is unclear. This TCR derives from a human donor with melanoma. CDR3: CASSPGPESEQFF. DNA of the CDR3: TGTGCCAGCAGCCCTGGGCCGGAAAGTGAGCAGTTCTTC.